What follows are 25 T cell receptor beta chains derived from one specimen sequenced in a study of cytomegalovirus exposure and HLA in healthy donors. PCR employed 60 Vbeta and 13 Jbeta primers. TCRdb's table, derived via immunoSEQ multiplex PCR, lists solely in-frame clones and lacks some. Of about 140,000 clones in the sample, 60% to 85% were seen once. The sequenced sample consisted of PBMCs. The origin of the receptors is a man in his forties in good health and CMV-seropositive.

This clone occurred a few times. The chain uses TRBV18 and TRBJ2-1, with 11 bases identical to TRBD2. CDR1 KGHSH and CDR2 LQKENI come from the germline V gene. J was trimmed by 5 bases and V by 1 base; bases with no gene match: 4. This CDR3 is built from 16 residues. Here the CDR3 DNA reads TGTGCCAGCTCACCACTAGCGGGAGGGTTAAACAATGAGCAGTTCTTC. Its translation: CASSPLAGGLNNEQFF.

This chain joins TRBV5-1 and TRBJ2-2; the match to TRBD2 covers 12 bases. V shed 3 bases and J 6 bases; nucleotides not matched to a gene: 3. This CDR3 comprises 15 residues. From germline, CDR1 is SGHRS and CDR2 YFSETQ. CDR3 coding DNA: TGCGCCAGCAGCTCACGACTAGCGGGGGCCGGGGAGCTGTTTTTT. It codes for CASSSRLAGAGELFF.

The chain has TRBV4-3 and TRBJ1-2; no clear D. This CDR3 region has 15 residues. Germline V gene data show CDR1 as LGHNA and CDR2 as YSLEER. V was pared by 0 bases and J by 2 bases, with 10 bases between. CDR3 nucleotides: TGCGCCAGCAGCCAAGATGCCCACACAAACTATGGCTACACCTTC. Translating it yields CASSQDAHTNYGYTF.

The chain employs TRBV4-3 and TRBJ2-6; D is perhaps TRBD2 (5 bases). The ends were cut back, 0 bases at V and 9 bases at J, with 24 bases in the middle. Germline CDR1 reads LGHNA; CDR2 reads YSLEER. The CDR3 length is 19 residues. CDR3 sequence reads: CASSQENLKGGPRDNVLTF. The CDR3 DNA follows: TGCGCCAGCAGCCAAGAAAACCTTAAAGGCGGGCCTAGGGACAACGTCCTGACTTTC.

A few counts support this clone. J is TRBJ1-3 and V is TRBV27; maybe TRBD1 (6 bases). V was shortened by 6 bases and J by 0 bases, with 15 bases between the two germline ends. Germline CDR1 and CDR2: MNHEY and SMNVEV (reference sequence). The CDR3 is made up of 16 amino acids. The CDR3 DNA sequence: TGTGCCAGCAGCCTCGCGGGGGGCGGCTCTGGAAACACCATATATTTT. Protein sequence: CASSLAGGGSGNTIYF.

The J gene is TRBJ2-3, the V gene TRBV28; TRBD1 matches 10 bases. After removal of 8 bases from V and 3 bases from J, the junction contained 8 bases not matched to a gene. Germline V gene lookup returns CDR1 MDHEN and CDR2 SYDVKM. This CDR3 contains 15 residues. The chain's CDR3 is CASLDRGQVTDTQYF. CDR3 sequence (DNA): TGTGCCAGCCTCGACAGGGGGCAAGTAACAGATACGCAGTATTTT. The full variable domain, in which reference TRBV28 and TRBJ2-3 provide the parts outside the CDR3, is DVKVTQSSRYLVKRTGEKVFLECVQDMDHENMFWYRQDPGLGLRLIYFSYDVKMKEKGDIPEGYSVSREKKERFSLILESASTNQTSMYLCASLDRGQVTDTQYFGPGTRLTVL.

The chain joins TRBV7-2 to TRBJ1-2, with unresolved D. The ends were cut back, 2 bases at V and 8 bases at J, with 24 bases in the middle. The CDR3 is made up of 17 amino acids. CDR1 is SGHTA and CDR2 is FQGNSA in the germline V gene. The CDR3 region has the DNA TGTGCCAGCAGCTTATCAGGTATCAGCCCACCGTCCCGAGGCTACACCTTC. It yields the protein CASSLSGISPPSRGYTF.

The chain uses TRBV4-3 and TRBJ1-1; 10 bases align to TRBD1. Looked up from germline, CDR1 is LGHNA and CDR2 is YSLEER. V trimming: 5 bases; J trimming: 0 bases; junction bases outside the gene matches: 12. The CDR3 spans 18 residues. The CDR3 spells CASSFRDRGGEVNTEAFF. CDR3 coding DNA: TGCGCCAGCAGCTTCCGGGACAGGGGAGGGGAGGTGAACACTGAAGCTTTCTTT.

This sequence joins TRBV6-5 and TRBJ1-5, with D tentatively TRBD1 (6 bases). V lost 6 bases, J lost 4 bases, and 10 bases lay in between. This CDR3 contains 13 residues. Germline V lookup: CDR1 MNHEY, CDR2 SVGAGI. The CDR3 reads CASRDGQNQPQHF. CDR3 coding DNA: TGTGCCAGCAGGGATGGACAGAATCAGCCCCAGCATTTT.

The rearrangement joins TRBV9 to TRBJ2-2; no reliable D call. This CDR3 region has 11 residues. CDR1 SGDLS and CDR2 YYNGEE come from the germline V gene. With 3 bases removed from V and 6 bases from J, the gap between germline ends came to 3 bases. CDR3 nucleotides: TGTGCCAGCAGCGCCGCCGGGGAGCTGTTTTTT. Protein: CASSAAGELFF. The whole variable domain, remainder taken from reference TRBV9 and TRBJ2-2, is DSGVTQTPKHLITATGQRVTLRCSPRSGDLSVYWYQQSLDQGLQFLIQYYNGEERAKGNILERFSAQQFPDLHSELNLSSLELGDSALYFCASSAAGELFFGEGSRLTVL.

V gene TRBV27 combines with J gene TRBJ2-3; 8 positions match TRBD2. The CDR3 spans 13 residues. J lost 5 bases, V lost 8 bases, and 6 bases had no gene match. CDR1 MNHEY and CDR2 SMNVEV come from the germline V gene (reference sequence). This CDR3 reads CASRLGGGDTQYF. The CDR3 nucleotides read TGTGCCAGCCGGCTCGGGGGGGGAGATACGCAGTATTTT.

The chain links TRBV19 to TRBJ1-6, with TRBD1 matching 9 bases. V dropped 6 bases and J dropped 7; count of bases not matched to a gene: 4. The CDR3 runs to 14 residues. The germline V gene has CDR1 LNHDA and CDR2 SQIVND (reference sequence). The CDR3 DNA follows: TGTGCCAGTAGGACGGGACAGGGAAATTCACCCCTCCACTTT. Translation gives CASRTGQGNSPLHF.

The rearrangement links TRBV7-9 to TRBJ2-7, with 7 positions matching TRBD1. The CDR3 is 18 residues long. The V gene's germline CDR1 is SEHNR and CDR2 FQNEAQ (reference sequence). V trimming: 5 bases; J trimming: 1 base; junction bases outside the gene matches: 17. This CDR3 is CASSRGQTGFRSSYEQYF. The DNA of the CDR3 is TGTGCCAGCAGCCGCGGCCAGACAGGGTTTAGAAGTTCCTACGAGCAGTACTTC.

The chain combines TRBV4-2 with TRBJ2-5, with D possibly TRBD1 on 6 matching bases. Trimming left V 1 base short and J 2 bases short, with 17 bases between. CDR3 size: 17 residues. Germline V gene data show CDR1 as LGHNA and CDR2 as YNFKEQ. CDR3 in DNA: TGTGCCAGCAGCCAAGGGACAGTCCTTGGGAGTCAAGAGACCCAGTACTTC. Translated: CASSQGTVLGSQETQYF.

The chain employs TRBV4-3 and TRBJ2-7; 11 positions agree with TRBD1. Germline V lookup: CDR1 LGHNA, CDR2 YSLEER. Unmatched junction bases numbered 1, after V lost 0 bases and J lost 0 bases. CDR3 length: 16 amino acids. The DNA of the CDR3 is TGCGCCAGCAGCCAAGAGGGGACAGGGGGCTCCTACGAGCAGTACTTC. Residues: CASSQEGTGGSYEQYF.

The chain recombines TRBV27 with TRBJ2-1, with TRBD1 matching over 7 bases. J lost 3 bases, V lost 3 bases, and 5 bases had no gene match. Germline V gives CDR1 MNHEY, CDR2 SMNVEV (reference sequence). This CDR3 has 15 residues. The CDR3 reads CASSLDRSIYNEQFF. The CDR3 DNA sequence: TGTGCCAGCAGTTTGGACAGGTCAATCTACAATGAGCAGTTCTTC.

This sequence joins TRBV13 and TRBJ2-3; TRBD2 matches at 10 bases. In germline, CDR1 is PRHDT, CDR2 FYEKMQ (reference sequence). With V trimmed by 5 bases and J by 4 bases, 6 bases remained unmatched. CDR3 length: 15 amino acids. The CDR3 bases are TGTGCCAGCAGCCCTAGGACTAGCGGCCCAGATACGCAGTATTTT. This codes for CASSPRTSGPDTQYF.

This clone was detected only a few times. The gene calls are TRBV4-1 and TRBJ2-3, with 8 bases lining up with TRBD2. The CDR3 is 18 amino acids. The trim removed 3 bases at V and 0 bases at J, leaving 11 bases unmatched. Germline V gene sequence: CDR1 MGHRA, CDR2 YSYEKL. CDR3 DNA: TGCGCCAGCAGCCAGGACGGGGGGGTTCCCACTAGCACAGATACGCAGTATTTT. It encodes CASSQDGGVPTSTDTQYF.

The chain is built from TRBV6-6 and TRBJ1-2, with no clear D. Germline CDR1 is MNHNY and CDR2 is SVGAGI (reference sequence). Trimming stripped 6 bases from V and 4 bases from J, with 18 bases between. CDR3 length: 15 amino acids. Written as DNA, the CDR3 is TGTGCCAGCAGCCATCCAGGCCTTCGGGGCTATGGCTACACCTTC. It translates to CASSHPGLRGYGYTF.

This chain links TRBV2 with TRBJ2-1, with TRBD2 identical over 12 bases. Looked up from germline, CDR1 is SNHLY and CDR2 is FYNNEI. Unmatched junction bases numbered 8, after V lost 7 bases and J lost 7 bases. The CDR3 runs 15 residues. CDR3 bases: TGTGCCAGCATCCTACTAGCGGGGGGTGGAAATGAGCAGTTCTTC. Translated: CASILLAGGGNEQFF.

The chain has TRBV15 and TRBJ2-7, with D possibly TRBD1 on 6 matching bases. Deletions cut 0 bases from V and 3 bases from J, with 12 bases between. Germline lookup yields CDR1 LNHNV and CDR2 YYDKDF (reference sequence). This CDR3 contains 15 residues. The CDR3 spells CATSRDGTSNYEQYF. CDR3 nucleotide sequence: TGTGCCACCAGCAGAGATGGGACATCAAACTACGAGCAGTACTTC.

The CDR3 nucleotides are TGTGCCAGCAGCTCCGGACAGGGCGGTGAGCAGTACTTC. Encoded protein: CASSSGQGGEQYF. The chain is built from TRBV6-5 and TRBJ2-7, with 8 bases matching TRBD1. V shed 6 bases and J 7 bases; nucleotides not matched to a gene: 8. The CDR3 runs to 13 residues. Germline assignment: CDR1 MNHEY and CDR2 SVGAGI.

This clone was recorded once. The V gene is TRBV10-3, the J gene TRBJ1-4; perhaps TRBD1 as D (5 bases). The CDR3 contains 17 residues. Germline V CDR1 and CDR2: ENHRY, SYGVKD. Trimming shortened V by 4 bases and J by 6 bases, and 21 bases separated the two germline ends. The CDR3 reads CAISAGRRPGQDEKLFF. CDR3 coding DNA: TGTGCCATCAGTGCCGGGCGGCGGCCAGGGCAGGATGAAAAACTGTTTTTT.

The rearrangement links TRBV30 to TRBJ1-2, with 7 nucleotides matching TRBD1. The V gene's germline CDR1 is GTSNPN and CDR2 SVGIG (reference sequence). The CDR3 is 14 residues long. J gave up 4 bases and V 2 bases, and 7 bases lay outside the gene matches. The CDR3 DNA follows: TGTGCCTGGAGTCCAATCGGGACAGTCTATGGCTACACCTTC. Translating it yields CAWSPIGTVYGYTF. Together with reference TRBV30 and TRBJ1-2, the CDR3 gives the full variable domain: SQTIHQWPATLVQPVGSPLSLECTVEGTSNPNLYWYRQAAGRGLQLLFYSVGIGQISSEVPQNLSASRPQDRQFILSSKKLLLSDSGFYLCAWSPIGTVYGYTFGSGTRLTVV.

The V call is TRBV5-4, the J call TRBJ2-3, with TRBD2 matching 10 bases. In germline, CDR1 is SGHNT, CDR2 YYREEE (reference sequence). The CDR3 spans 15 residues. V gave up 4 bases and J gave up 7 bases; unmatched junction bases: 9. The CDR3 nucleotides are TGTGCCAGCAGCGAAACTAGCGGGGTACAATATACGCAGTATTTT. Its protein product is CASSETSGVQYTQYF.